A selection of T cell receptor beta chains follows, all from one sample in a study of monozygotic twins with cystic fibrosis. Sequencing was performed with immunoSEQ multiplex PCR; in TCRdb, only in-frame clones are kept and a portion is missing. The sample carries about 17,000 clones, 90% to 97% recorded once. The sample taken for sequencing was blood. The receptors were gathered from a girl aged 2-9 years with cystic fibrosis. The CDR3 runs from the conserved cysteine through the conserved F or W. Each record gives: V gene, clone size, D gene, J gene, CDR3 protein, CDR3 DNA. D genes are given only for firm matches. A row's size may be missing; if present it is once, few, many or a size class.

TRBV4-3	.	.	TRBJ2-1	CASSQDRAGLSYNEQFF	TGCGCCAGCAGCCAAGACAGGGCCGGCCTCTCCTACAATGAGCAGTTCTTC
TRBV7-8	.	.	TRBJ2-7	CASSLRRVRGYEQYF	TGTGCCAGCAGCTTACGAAGGGTTAGGGGCTACGAGCAGTACTTC
TRBV19	.	.	TRBJ2-7	CASSTGPIGEQYF	TGTGCCAGTAGTACCGGGCCCATAGGCGAGCAGTACTTC
TRBV11-2	.	TRBD2	TRBJ2-5	CASTWTSGGAQYF	TGTGCCAGCACCTGGACTAGCGGGGGGGCCCAGTACTTC
TRBV5-6	once	.	TRBJ2-4	CASSLVTRDSDIQYF	TGTGCCAGCAGCTTGGTCACTAGGGACTCGGACATTCAGTACTTC
TRBV29-1	.	.	TRBJ1-3	CSVVMAVPGNTIYF	TGCAGCGTTGTTATGGCGGTCCCTGGAAACACCATATATTTT
TRBV5-1	.	.	TRBJ2-7	CASSDGKGPTSDEQYF	TGCGCCAGCAGCGATGGGAAGGGCCCGACGAGTGACGAGCAGTACTTC
TRBV7-9	.	TRBD2	TRBJ2-7	CASSLSKLAGFYEQYF	TGTGCCAGCAGCTTAAGTAAGCTAGCGGGGTTTTACGAGCAGTACTTC
TRBV20-1	.	.	TRBJ2-7	CSAAWTYEQYF	TGCAGTGCCGCCTGGACCTACGAGCAGTACTTC
TRBV6-1	.	.	TRBJ1-6	CASIQRGASSPLHF	TGTGCCAGCATCCAGAGGGGGGCTAGTTCACCCCTCCACTTT
TRBV2	.	.	TRBJ2-2	CASSGGANTGELFF	TGTGCCAGCAGTGGGGGGGCGAACACCGGGGAGCTGTTTTTT
TRBV30	.	.	TRBJ1-2	CAWMVHRGTGILYGYTF	TGTGCCTGGATGGTCCACCGGGGGACGGGAATCCTCTATGGCTACACCTTC
TRBV25-1	.	TRBD1	TRBJ2-5	CASSDKGQGRETQYF	TGTGCCAGCAGTGATAAGGGACAGGGAAGGGAGACCCAGTACTTC
TRBV11-3	.	.	TRBJ1-1	CASSPGARNTEAFF	TGTGCCAGCAGCCCTGGAGCCAGGAACACTGAAGCTTTCTTT
TRBV28	.	TRBD2	TRBJ2-1	CASRGGLAGRNEQFF	TGTGCCAGCAGGGGGGGACTAGCGGGGAGGAATGAGCAGTTCTTC
TRBV27	.	TRBD1	TRBJ2-3	CASSQGVPVLTDTQYF	TGTGCCAGCAGCCAGGGGGTTCCAGTACTCACAGATACGCAGTATTTT
TRBV7-2	.	.	TRBJ2-5	CASSSTQETQYF	TGTGCCAGCAGCTCGACACAAGAGACCCAGTACTTC
TRBV19	.	TRBD1	TRBJ1-1	CATSAWDRLFFGDFNAEAFF	TGTGCCACCTCGGCCTGGGACAGACTATTTTTTGGGGACTTCAACGCTGAAGCTTTCTTT
TRBV18	.	TRBD1	TRBJ1-5	CASSPPGQTDQPQHF	TGTGCCAGCTCACCCCCGGGACAGACCGATCAGCCCCAGCATTTT
TRBV19	once	.	TRBJ1-1	CASSIRDLISTEAFF	TGTGCCAGTAGTATACGGGACCTGATTAGCACTGAAGCTTTCTTT
TRBV10-3	.	TRBD1	TRBJ1-2	CAISGGTGGAGYGYTF	TGTGCCATCAGTGGCGGGACAGGGGGCGCGGGGTATGGCTACACCTTC
TRBV6-6	once	.	TRBJ1-5	CASIRQQGNQPQHF	TGTGCCAGCATCCGACAACAGGGAAATCAGCCCCAGCATTTT
TRBV4-1	.	.	TRBJ1-4	CASSHKDWASPAYNEKLFF	TGCGCCAGCAGCCACAAAGATTGGGCTTCCCCAGCCTATAATGAAAAACTGTTTTTT
TRBV5-4	.	.	TRBJ1-2	CASSPSLQGNYGYTF	TGTGCCAGCAGCCCAAGCCTACAGGGCAACTATGGCTACACCTTC
TRBV5-1	once	TRBD1	TRBJ2-7	CASSLRTGGEGYEQYF	TGCGCCAGCAGCCTTCGGACAGGGGGAGAGGGCTACGAGCAGTACTTC
TRBV19	.	.	TRBJ1-2	CASSISPGVGGYTF	TGTGCCAGTAGTATCTCGCCGGGAGTAGGTGGCTACACCTTC
TRBV19	.	TRBD1	TRBJ2-7	CASSISGGTGIYEQYF	TGTGCCAGTAGTATTAGCGGAGGGACAGGCATCTACGAGCAGTACTTC
TRBV19	.	TRBD2	TRBJ2-7	CASSMAGLADYEQYF	TGTGCCAGTAGTATGGCGGGGCTAGCGGACTACGAGCAGTACTTC
TRBV5-1	.	.	TRBJ2-4	CASSLETPKAKNIQYF	TGCGCCAGCAGCTTGGAAACCCCAAAAGCCAAAAACATTCAGTACTTC
TRBV15	.	.	TRBJ1-1	CATSRGFGANTEAFF	TGTGCCACCAGCAGAGGGTTCGGAGCAAACACTGAAGCTTTCTTT
TRBV6-1	.	TRBD1	TRBJ1-5	CASSVGTGPPGYQPQHF	TGTGCCAGCAGTGTAGGGACAGGTCCTCCCGGGTATCAGCCCCAGCATTTT
TRBV6-1	.	TRBD1	TRBJ1-2	CASSGEQGASYGYTF	TGTGCCAGCAGTGGAGAACAGGGGGCCAGCTATGGCTACACCTTC
TRBV7-2	.	TRBD2	TRBJ2-5	CASSESLAGEETQYF	TGTGCCAGCAGCGAGAGTCTAGCGGGGGAAGAGACCCAGTACTTC
TRBV7-8	few	.	TRBJ1-1	CASSGRGVHTEAFF	TGTGCCAGCAGCGGCAGGGGTGTACACACTGAAGCTTTCTTT
TRBV5-1	.	.	TRBJ2-3	CASSPFPDTQYF	TGCGCCAGCAGCCCTTTCCCCGATACGCAGTATTTT
TRBV6-5	.	.	TRBJ1-6	CASSYGGSRNSPLHF	TGTGCCAGCAGTTACGGGGGTTCTCGAAATTCACCCCTCCACTTT
TRBV7-2	.	.	TRBJ2-6	CASSLDVLGANVLTF	TGTGCCAGCAGCTTGGATGTTTTGGGGGCCAACGTCCTGACTTTC
TRBV5-1	.	.	TRBJ2-3	CASSLLGTDTQYF	TGCGCCAGCAGCTTGCTTGGCACAGATACGCAGTATTTT
TRBV9	.	TRBD1	TRBJ2-7	CASSGGTGEVHEQYF	TGTGCCAGCAGCGGAGGGACAGGGGAGGTTCACGAGCAGTACTTC
TRBV29-1	.	.	TRBJ1-2	CSVPGTSWGYGYTF	TGCAGCGTTCCCGGGACTTCTTGGGGCTATGGCTACACCTTC
TRBV5-6	.	.	TRBJ2-7	CASSYTDRVYEQYF	TGTGCCAGCAGCTACACGGACAGAGTCTACGAGCAGTACTTC
TRBV30	.	.	TRBJ2-7	CAWRPGGQGSYEQYF	TGTGCCTGGAGACCCGGGGGCCAGGGTTCCTACGAGCAGTACTTC
TRBV5-6	.	.	TRBJ2-3	CASSLRGGADTQYF	TGTGCCAGCAGCTTACGTGGGGGGGCCGATACGCAGTATTTT
TRBV4-1	.	.	TRBJ1-5	CASSQEFDQPQHF	TGCGCCAGCAGCCAAGAATTTGACCAGCCCCAGCATTTT
TRBV7-9	.	TRBD2	TRBJ2-3	CASSLEPSGDTDTQYF	TGTGCCAGCAGCTTAGAACCTAGCGGGGACACAGATACGCAGTATTTT
TRBV4-1	.	.	TRBJ2-3	CASSQASVGGDTQYF	TGCGCCAGCAGCCAAGCATCCGTAGGGGGAGATACGCAGTATTTT
TRBV6-5	.	.	TRBJ1-5	CASSYNSNQPQHF	TGTGCCAGCAGTTACAATAGCAATCAGCCCCAGCATTTT
TRBV7-9	.	TRBD2	TRBJ2-7	CASSFGGSRAEQYF	TGTGCCAGCAGCTTCGGGGGGAGTCGAGCCGAGCAGTACTTC
TRBV11-3	once	TRBD1	TRBJ1-2	CATSRPGTGVYTF	TGTGCCACCAGCCGTCCTGGGACAGGGGTCTACACCTTC
TRBV6-6	.	.	TRBJ1-1	CASSVQEQDTEAFF	TGTGCCAGCAGTGTACAGGAGCAGGACACTGAAGCTTTCTTT
TRBV15	.	.	TRBJ2-1	CATRSDWGLHNNEQFF	TGTGCCACCAGAAGCGATTGGGGGCTTCATAACAATGAGCAGTTCTTC
TRBV7-9	.	.	TRBJ2-5	CASSFISETQYF	TGTGCCAGCAGCTTTATATCGGAGACCCAGTACTTC
TRBV7-2	.	.	TRBJ2-2	CASSLARTLNGELFF	TGTGCCAGCAGCTTAGCGAGGACCCTAAACGGGGAGCTGTTTTTT
TRBV5-1	.	.	TRBJ1-1	CASKVAGNTEAFF	TGCGCCAGCAAGGTGGCCGGCAACACTGAAGCTTTCTTT
TRBV27	.	TRBD2	TRBJ2-7	CASSLSGGGSYEQYF	TGTGCCAGCAGTTTATCAGGCGGGGGGTCCTACGAGCAGTACTTC
TRBV7-9	.	.	TRBJ2-7	CASSEGLFASSYEQYF	TGTGCCAGCAGCGAGGGGCTATTTGCAAGCTCCTACGAGCAGTACTTC
TRBV6-1	.	.	TRBJ1-4	CASTQGAYGNEKLFF	TGTGCCAGCACCCAAGGGGCGTATGGTAATGAAAAACTGTTTTTT
TRBV19	.	.	TRBJ2-3	CASSRTTGARTDTQYF	TGTGCCAGTAGCAGGACAACGGGGGCACGCACAGATACGCAGTATTTT
TRBV7-9	.	.	TRBJ1-2	CASSFFRGGGYTF	TGTGCCAGCAGCTTTTTCAGGGGTGGAGGCTACACCTTC